The clone carrying this T cell receptor (beta chain) was picked up a small number of times. Source study methods: How many nucleated cells were present was estimated from reference gene primer amplification. Clones were sequenced by immunoSEQ multiplex PCR, and TCRdb holds only the in-frame ones, with some missing. V, J and clone size are those of that table, while D and trimming were read from the DNA. The profile covers about 150,000 clones, with approximately 88% appearing a single time and 2.5% to 3.5% taken by the ten largest. This entry belongs to a study of blood T cell repertoires in COVID-19. Study details: Samples of COVID-19 (acute and convalescent) were obtained from the United States, Italy and Spain. The cDNA or gDNA used as material had been derived from T cells, B-cell-depleted T cells, or PBMCs.

CDR1 and CDR2 (germline): SGHTA, FQGNSA. The CDR3 covers 14 residues. The V end was cut by 6 bases, the J end by 4 bases, with 12 bases between. Sample: peripheral blood. The chain uses TRBV7-2 and TRBJ2-2; possibly TRBD1 for D (6 bases). This TCR was sampled from a woman aged 55-70 years with acute or convalescent COVID-19. CDR3 protein: CASRFDRSTGELFF. CDR3 bases: TGTGCCAGCAGGTTTGACAGGAGCACCGGGGAGCTGTTTTTT.